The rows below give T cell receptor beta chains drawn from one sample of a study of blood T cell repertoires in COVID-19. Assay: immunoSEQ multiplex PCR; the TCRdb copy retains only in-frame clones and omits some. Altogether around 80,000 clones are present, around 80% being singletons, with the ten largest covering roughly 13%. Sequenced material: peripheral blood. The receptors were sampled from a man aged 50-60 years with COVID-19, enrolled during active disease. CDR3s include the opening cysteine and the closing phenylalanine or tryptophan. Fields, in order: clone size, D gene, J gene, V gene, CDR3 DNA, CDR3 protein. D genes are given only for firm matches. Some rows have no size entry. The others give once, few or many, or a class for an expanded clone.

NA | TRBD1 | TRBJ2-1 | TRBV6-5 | TGTGCCAGCATGGACAGGGGAAGCTCCTACAATGAGCAGTTCTTC | CASMDRGSSYNEQFF
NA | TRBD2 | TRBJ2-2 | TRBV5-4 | TGTGCCAGCAGTAACGGAGCGGGAGGAGACACCGGGGAGCTGTTTTTT | CASSNGAGGDTGELFF
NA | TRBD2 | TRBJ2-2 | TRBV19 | TGTGCCAGTAGTGGGCTAAGAACCGGGACTACCAACACCGGGGAGCTGTTTTTT | CASSGLRTGTTNTGELFF
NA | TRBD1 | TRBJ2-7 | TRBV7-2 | TGTGCCAGCAGGGAGCCGGGACAGGGGGCGGGTGAGCAGTACTTC | CASREPGQGAGEQYF
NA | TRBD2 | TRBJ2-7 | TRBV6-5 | TGTGCCAGCAGTTACGGAGGCGGGAGTTACGAGCAGTACTTC | CASSYGGGSYEQYF
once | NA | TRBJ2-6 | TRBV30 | TGTGCCTCACCTCGGTCGGGTCGCTCTGGGGCCAACGTCCTGACTTTC | CASPRSGRSGANVLTF
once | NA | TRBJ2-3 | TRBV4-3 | TGCGCCAGCAGCCAAGAATCCGGGTACACAGATACGCAGTATTTT | CASSQESGYTDTQYF
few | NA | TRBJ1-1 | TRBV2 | TGTGCCAGCAGTGGACAGTTGAACACTGAAGCTTTCTTT | CASSGQLNTEAFF
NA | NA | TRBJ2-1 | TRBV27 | TGTGCCAGCAGTCCCCGTTCAGGGGTTTTTTACAATGAGCAGTTCTTC | CASSPRSGVFYNEQFF
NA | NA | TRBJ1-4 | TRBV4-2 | TGTGCCAGCAGCCAAGTAAAGGGAGGGAATGAAAAACTGTTTTTT | CASSQVKGGNEKLFF
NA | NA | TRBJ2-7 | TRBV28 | TGTGCCAGCAGTCCCCCCTTCGACACAGGGCAACAGCGCTACGAGCAGTACTTC | CASSPPFDTGQQRYEQYF
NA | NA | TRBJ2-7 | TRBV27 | TGTGCCAGCAGTTTACGGCAGGGGTTCTACGAGCAGTACTTC | CASSLRQGFYEQYF
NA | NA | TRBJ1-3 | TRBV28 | TGTGCCAGCAATCCCCTAAAGAATGGAAACACCATATATTTT | CASNPLKNGNTIYF
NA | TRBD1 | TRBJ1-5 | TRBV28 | TGTGCCAGCAGTTTTAGAGGGGGCGATCAGCCCCAGCATTTT | CASSFRGGDQPQHF
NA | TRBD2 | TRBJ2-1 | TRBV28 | TGTGCCAGCAGTTTGCCCACTTTAGCGGGAGAATCCTACAATGAGCAGTTCTTC | CASSLPTLAGESYNEQFF
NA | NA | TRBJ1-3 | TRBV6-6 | TGTGCCAGCAGTTTGGATCCGACAGCCTCTGGAAACACCATATATTTT | CASSLDPTASGNTIYF
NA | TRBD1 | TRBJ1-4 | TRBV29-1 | TGCAGCGTAAAAGGACAGGGGTTTGAGAAACTGTTTTTT | CSVKGQGFEKLFF
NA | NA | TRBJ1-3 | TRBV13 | TGTGCCAGCAGCAACAGCTTCTCTGGAAACACCATATATTTT | CASSNSFSGNTIYF
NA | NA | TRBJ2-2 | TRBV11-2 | TGTGCCAGCAGCTTCCCAGGGGACACCGGGGAGCTGTTTTTT | CASSFPGDTGELFF
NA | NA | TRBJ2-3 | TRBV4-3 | TGCGCCAGCAGCCAAGGGCTCTCCACAGATACGCAGTATTTT | CASSQGLSTDTQYF
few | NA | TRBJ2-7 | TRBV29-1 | TGCAGCGTGGAGGGCGGACAACCGGGCGAGCAGTACTTC | CSVEGGQPGEQYF
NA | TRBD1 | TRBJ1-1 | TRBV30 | TGTGCCTGGGACAGACAGGGGGACGCTGAAGCTTTCTTT | CAWDRQGDAEAFF
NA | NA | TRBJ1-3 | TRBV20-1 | TGCAGTGCTAGTTCGGGGGGCTGGGGGAGTGGAAACACCATATATTTT | CSASSGGWGSGNTIYF
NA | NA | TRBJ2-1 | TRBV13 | TGTGCCAGCAGCTTAGAGCAGGCTACTTACAATGAGCAGTTCTTC | CASSLEQATYNEQFF
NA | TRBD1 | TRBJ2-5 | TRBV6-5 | TGTGCCAGCAGTTACGGACAGGGAGAGACCCAGTACTTC | CASSYGQGETQYF
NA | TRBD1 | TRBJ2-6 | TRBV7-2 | TGTGCCAGCAGCTCGACAGGGACCTCTGGGGCCAACGTCCTGACTTTC | CASSSTGTSGANVLTF
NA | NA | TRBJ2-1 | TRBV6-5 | TGTGCCAGCAGTCAACTACTCCCTCGGGAGCAGTTCTTC | CASSQLLPREQFF
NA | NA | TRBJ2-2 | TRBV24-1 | TGTGCCACCAGTGATTCTGGAGCACCGAACACCGGGGAGCTGTTTTTT | CATSDSGAPNTGELFF